Below, one T cell receptor beta chain is given with its context. Sorted-subset replicate PCR reactions were performed with approximately 200 ng DNA, corresponding to about 32,000 T cell genomes. The protocol was immunoSEQ multiplex PCR, while the TCRdb copy is restricted to in-frame clones and leaves out a portion. The sample has under 2.5 million clones, approximately 90% seen once. This entry belongs to a study of shared clonotypes between healthy human individuals. Those who donated, Caucasian adults without exception, all lived in Nashville, Tennessee. CD4+ cell separation produced CD45RA+ naive and CD45RA-negative memory subsets. Germline CDR1 and CDR2: LNHDA and SQIVND (reference sequence). The V gene end was trimmed by 7 bases and the J gene end by 7 bases; junction bases not matched to a gene: 14. There are 16 residues in the CDR3.

Specimen: naive CD4+ T cells from PBMCs. The subset: CD45RA+ positively selected. The TCR was taken from a young man in good health. Some clones in this sample may be carry-over from other donors' samples. V and J are TRBV19 and TRBJ2-2; 8 nucleotides match TRBD2. CDR3 residues: CASITSGERYGGELFF. The CDR3 nucleotides read TGTGCCAGTATAACTAGCGGAGAGAGGTATGGCGGGGAGCTGTTTTTT.